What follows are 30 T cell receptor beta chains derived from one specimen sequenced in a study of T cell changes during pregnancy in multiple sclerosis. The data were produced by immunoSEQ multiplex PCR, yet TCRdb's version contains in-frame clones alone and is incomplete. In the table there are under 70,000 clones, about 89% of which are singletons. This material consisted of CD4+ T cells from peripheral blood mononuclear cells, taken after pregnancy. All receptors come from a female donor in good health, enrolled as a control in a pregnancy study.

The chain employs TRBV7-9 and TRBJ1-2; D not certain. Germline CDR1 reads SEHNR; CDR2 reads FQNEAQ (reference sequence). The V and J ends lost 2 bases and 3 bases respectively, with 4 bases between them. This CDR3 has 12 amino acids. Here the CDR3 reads CASSLPYYGYTF. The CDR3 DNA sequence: TGTGCCAGCAGCTTACCCTACTATGGCTACACCTTC.

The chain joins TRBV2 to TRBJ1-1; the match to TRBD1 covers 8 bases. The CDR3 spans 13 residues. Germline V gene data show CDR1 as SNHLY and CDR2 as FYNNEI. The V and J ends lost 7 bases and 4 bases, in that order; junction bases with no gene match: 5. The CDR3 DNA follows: TGTGCCAGCAAGGCAGGGGGCCGCACTGAAGCTTTCTTT. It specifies CASKAGGRTEAFF. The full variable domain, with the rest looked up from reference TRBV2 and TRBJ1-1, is EPEVTQTPSHQVTQMGQEVILRCVPISNHLYFYWYRQILGQKVEFLVSFYNNEISEKSEIFDDQFSVERPDGSNFTLKIRSTKLEDSAMYFCASKAGGRTEAFFGQGTRLTVV.

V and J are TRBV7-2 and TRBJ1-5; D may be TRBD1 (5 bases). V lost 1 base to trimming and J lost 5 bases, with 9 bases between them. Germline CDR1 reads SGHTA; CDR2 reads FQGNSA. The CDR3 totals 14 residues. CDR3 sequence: CASSLGQWDQPQHF. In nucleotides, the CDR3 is TGTGCCAGCAGCTTAGGACAGTGGGATCAGCCCCAGCATTTT.

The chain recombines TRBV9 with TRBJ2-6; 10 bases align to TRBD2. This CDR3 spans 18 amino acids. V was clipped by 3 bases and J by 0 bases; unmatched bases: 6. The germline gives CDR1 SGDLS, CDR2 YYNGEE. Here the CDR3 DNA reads TGTGCCAGCAGCGCTAGCGGGGGATATCGCTCTGGGGCCAACGTCCTGACTTTC. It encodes CASSASGGYRSGANVLTF.

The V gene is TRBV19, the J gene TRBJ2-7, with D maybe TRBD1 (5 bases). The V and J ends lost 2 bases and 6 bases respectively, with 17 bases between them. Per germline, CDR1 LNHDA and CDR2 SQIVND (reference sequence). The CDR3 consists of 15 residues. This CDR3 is CASSITGDNRLEQYF. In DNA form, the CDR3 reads TGTGCCAGTAGTATAACAGGTGACAACCGGCTCGAGCAGTACTTC.

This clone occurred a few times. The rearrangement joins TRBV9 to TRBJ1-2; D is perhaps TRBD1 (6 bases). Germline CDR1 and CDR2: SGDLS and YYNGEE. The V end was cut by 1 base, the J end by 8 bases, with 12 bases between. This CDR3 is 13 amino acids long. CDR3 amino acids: CASSVQVGGGYTF. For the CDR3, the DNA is TGTGCCAGCAGCGTACAGGTAGGGGGAGGCTACACCTTC.

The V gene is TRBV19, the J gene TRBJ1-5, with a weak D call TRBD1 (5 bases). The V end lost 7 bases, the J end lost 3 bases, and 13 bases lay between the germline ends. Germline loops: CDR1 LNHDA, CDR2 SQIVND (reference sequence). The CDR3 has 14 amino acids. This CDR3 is CASMSQESNQPQHF. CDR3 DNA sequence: TGTGCCAGTATGTCACAGGAATCCAATCAGCCCCAGCATTTT.

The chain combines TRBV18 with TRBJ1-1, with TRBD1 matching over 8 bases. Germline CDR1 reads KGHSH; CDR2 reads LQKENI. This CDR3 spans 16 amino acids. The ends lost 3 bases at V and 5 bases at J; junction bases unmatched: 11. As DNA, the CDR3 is TGTGCCAGCTCACCGCCCTATCAGGGGGCAAGGACTGAAGCTTTCTTT. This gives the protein CASSPPYQGARTEAFF.

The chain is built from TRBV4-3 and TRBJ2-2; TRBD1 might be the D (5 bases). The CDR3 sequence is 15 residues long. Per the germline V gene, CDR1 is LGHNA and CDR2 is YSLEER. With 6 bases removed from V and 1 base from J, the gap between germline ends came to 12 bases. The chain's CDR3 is CASSPDSLNTGELFF. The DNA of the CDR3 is TGCGCCAGCAGTCCTGACAGCCTGAACACCGGGGAGCTGTTTTTT.

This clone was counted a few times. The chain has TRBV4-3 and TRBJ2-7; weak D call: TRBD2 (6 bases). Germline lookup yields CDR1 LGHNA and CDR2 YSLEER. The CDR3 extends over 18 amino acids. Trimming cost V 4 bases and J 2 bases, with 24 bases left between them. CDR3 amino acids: CASSRGQSGGASAYEQYF. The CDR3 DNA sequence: TGCGCCAGCAGCCGAGGCCAGTCAGGCGGGGCGAGCGCCTACGAGCAGTACTTC.

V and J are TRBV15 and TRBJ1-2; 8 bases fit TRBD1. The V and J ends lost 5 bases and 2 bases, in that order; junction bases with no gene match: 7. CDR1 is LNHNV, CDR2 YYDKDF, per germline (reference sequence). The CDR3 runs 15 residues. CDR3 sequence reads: CATSHDRGANYGYTF. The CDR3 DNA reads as TGTGCCACCAGCCACGACAGGGGAGCAAACTATGGCTACACCTTC.

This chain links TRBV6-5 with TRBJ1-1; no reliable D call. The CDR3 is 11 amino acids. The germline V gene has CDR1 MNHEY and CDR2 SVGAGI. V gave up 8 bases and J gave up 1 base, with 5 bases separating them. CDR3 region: CASVGNTEAFF. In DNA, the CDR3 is TGTGCCAGCGTCGGGAACACTGAAGCTTTCTTT.

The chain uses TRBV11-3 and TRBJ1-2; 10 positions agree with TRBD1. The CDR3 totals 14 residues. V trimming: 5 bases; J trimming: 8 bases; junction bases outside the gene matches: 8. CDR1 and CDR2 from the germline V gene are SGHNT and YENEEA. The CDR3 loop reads CASSPSGTGEGYTF. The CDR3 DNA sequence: TGTGCCAGCAGCCCCTCCGGGACAGGGGAAGGCTACACCTTC.

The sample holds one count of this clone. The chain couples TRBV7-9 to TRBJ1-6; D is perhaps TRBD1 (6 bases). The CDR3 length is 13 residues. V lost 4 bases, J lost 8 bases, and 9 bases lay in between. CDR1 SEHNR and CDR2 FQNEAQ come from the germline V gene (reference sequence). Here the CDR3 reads CASSSRTDSPLHF. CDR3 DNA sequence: TGTGCCAGCAGCTCTCGGACAGATTCACCCCTCCACTTT.

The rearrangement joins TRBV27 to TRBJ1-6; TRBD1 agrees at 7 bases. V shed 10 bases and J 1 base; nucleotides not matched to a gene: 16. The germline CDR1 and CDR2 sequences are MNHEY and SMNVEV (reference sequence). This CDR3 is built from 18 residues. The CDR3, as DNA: TGTGCCACCCGCCGGGCAATAACCAGGGGGTCCTATAATTCACCCCTCCACTTT. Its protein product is CATRRAITRGSYNSPLHF.

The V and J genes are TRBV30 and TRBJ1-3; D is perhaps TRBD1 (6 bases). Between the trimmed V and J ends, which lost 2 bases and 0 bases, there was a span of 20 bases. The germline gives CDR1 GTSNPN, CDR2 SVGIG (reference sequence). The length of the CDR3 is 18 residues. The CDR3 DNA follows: TGTGCCTGGAGTCTCGGTCTCAGGGGTACTAGCTCTGGAAACACCATATATTTT. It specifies CAWSLGLRGTSSGNTIYF. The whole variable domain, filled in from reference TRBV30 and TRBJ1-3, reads SQTIHQWPATLVQPVGSPLSLECTVEGTSNPNLYWYRQAAGRGLQLLFYSVGIGQISSEVPQNLSASRPQDRQFILSSKKLLLSDSGFYLCAWSLGLRGTSSGNTIYFGEGSWLTVV.

The CDR3 loop is CASSTGTPAYGYTF. DNA of the CDR3: TGTGCCAGTAGTACGGGGACTCCCGCCTATGGCTACACCTTC. This chain links TRBV19 with TRBJ1-2; a weak D match, TRBD1 (5 bases). With 4 bases removed from V and 4 bases from J, the gap between germline ends came to 13 bases. The CDR3 is 14 amino acids. From germline, CDR1 is LNHDA and CDR2 SQIVND (reference sequence).

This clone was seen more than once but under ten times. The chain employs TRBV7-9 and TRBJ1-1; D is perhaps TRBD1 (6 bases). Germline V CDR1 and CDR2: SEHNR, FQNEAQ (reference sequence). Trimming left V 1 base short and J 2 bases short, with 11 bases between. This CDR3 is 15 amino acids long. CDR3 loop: CASSLVLGANTEAFF. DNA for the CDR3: TGTGCCAGCAGCTTAGTGCTGGGGGCAAACACTGAAGCTTTCTTT. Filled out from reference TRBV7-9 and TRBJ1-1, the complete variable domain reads DTGVSQNPRHKITKRGQNVTFRCDPISEHNRLYWYRQTLGQGPEFLTYFQNEAQLEKSRLLSDRFSAERPKGSFSTLEIQRTEQGDSAMYLCASSLVLGANTEAFFGQGTRLTVV.

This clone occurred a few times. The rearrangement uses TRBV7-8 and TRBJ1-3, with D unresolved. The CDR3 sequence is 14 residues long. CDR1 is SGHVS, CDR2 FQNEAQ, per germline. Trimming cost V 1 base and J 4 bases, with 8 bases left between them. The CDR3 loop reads CASSLVFSGNTIYF. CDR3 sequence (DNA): TGTGCCAGCAGCTTAGTCTTTTCGGGAAACACCATATATTTT. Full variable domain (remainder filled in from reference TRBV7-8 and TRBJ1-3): GAGVSQSPRYKVAKRGQDVALRCDPISGHVSLFWYQQALGQGPEFLTYFQNEAQLDKSGLPSDRFFAERPEGSVSTLKIQRTQQEDSAVYLCASSLVFSGNTIYFGEGSWLTVV.

The CDR3 sequence is CATSRDSGPQHF. The CDR3 coding sequence is TGTGCCACCAGCAGAGACAGCGGGCCCCAGCATTTT. This chain connects TRBV15 to TRBJ1-5, with D uncertain. Trimming shortened V by 0 bases and J by 9 bases, and 6 bases separated the two germline ends. The CDR3 spans 12 residues. The germline gives CDR1 LNHNV, CDR2 YYDKDF (reference sequence). Drawing the rest from reference TRBV15 and TRBJ1-5, the complete variable domain is DAMVIQNPRYQVTQFGKPVTLSCSQTLNHNVMYWYQQKSSQAPKLLFHYYDKDFNNEADTPDNFQSRRPNTSFCFLDIRSPGLGDTAMYLCATSRDSGPQHFGDGTRLSIL.

CDR3 nucleotide sequence: TGTGCCAGCAGCCAAGGCACGGACAGCTATGGCTACACCTTC. The encoded protein is CASSQGTDSYGYTF. V and J are TRBV4-2 and TRBJ1-2; D might be TRBD1 (6 bases). Trimming took 1 base from V and 4 from J, leaving 10 bases between them. The CDR3 contains 14 residues. Germline loops: CDR1 LGHNA, CDR2 YNFKEQ.

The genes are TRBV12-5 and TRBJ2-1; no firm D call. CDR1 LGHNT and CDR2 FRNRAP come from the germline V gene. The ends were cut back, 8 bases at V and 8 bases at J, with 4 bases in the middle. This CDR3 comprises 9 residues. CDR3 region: CASYDEQFF. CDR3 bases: TGTGCTAGTTATGATGAGCAGTTCTTC.

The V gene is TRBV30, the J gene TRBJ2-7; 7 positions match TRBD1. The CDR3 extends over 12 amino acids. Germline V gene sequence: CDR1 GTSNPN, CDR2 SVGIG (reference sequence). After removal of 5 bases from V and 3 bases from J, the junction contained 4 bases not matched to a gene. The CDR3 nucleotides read TGTGCCTGGTGTAGGACAGGCTACGAGCAGTACTTC. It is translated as CAWCRTGYEQYF.

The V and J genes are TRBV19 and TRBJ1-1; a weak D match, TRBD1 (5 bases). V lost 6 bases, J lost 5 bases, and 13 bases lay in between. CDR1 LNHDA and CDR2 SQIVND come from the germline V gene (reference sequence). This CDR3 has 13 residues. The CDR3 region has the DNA TGTGCCAGTAGCTCTCTAGGGGTTACTGAAGCTTTCTTT. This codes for CASSSLGVTEAFF.

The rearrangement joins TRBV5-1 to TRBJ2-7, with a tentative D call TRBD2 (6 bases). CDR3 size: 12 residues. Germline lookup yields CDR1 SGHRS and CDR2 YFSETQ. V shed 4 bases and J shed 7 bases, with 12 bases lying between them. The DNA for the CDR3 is TGCGCCAGCAGCCTCGCCGGGGGTGAGCAGTACTTC. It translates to CASSLAGGEQYF.

CDR3 in DNA: TGCGCCAGCAGCTTGGACGGACAGGGAAACTCACCCCTCCACTTT. Its protein is CASSLDGQGNSPLHF. This sequence joins TRBV5-1 and TRBJ1-6, with 8 bases fitting TRBD1. The V gene's germline CDR1 is SGHRS and CDR2 YFSETQ. J was trimmed by 10 bases and V by 0 bases; bases with no gene match: 6. The CDR3 has 15 residues.

CDR3 sequence: CASRQYSGYTF. The CDR3 nucleotides read TGCGCCAGCAGGCAATATAGTGGCTACACCTTC. The rearrangement joins TRBV4-1 to TRBJ1-2; no reliable D call. Per the germline V gene, CDR1 is MGHRA and CDR2 is YSYEKL. The V and J ends lost 6 bases and 7 bases respectively, with 9 bases between them. The CDR3 runs 11 residues.

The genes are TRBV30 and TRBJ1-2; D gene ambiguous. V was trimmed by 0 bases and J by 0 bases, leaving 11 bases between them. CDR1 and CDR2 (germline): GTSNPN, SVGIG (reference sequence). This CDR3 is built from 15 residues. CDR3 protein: CAWSVLRASNYGYTF. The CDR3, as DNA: TGTGCCTGGAGTGTTTTAAGAGCGTCTAACTATGGCTACACCTTC.

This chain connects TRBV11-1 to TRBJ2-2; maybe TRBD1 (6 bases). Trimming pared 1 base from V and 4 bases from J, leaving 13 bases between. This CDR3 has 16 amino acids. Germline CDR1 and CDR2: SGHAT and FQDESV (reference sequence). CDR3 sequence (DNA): TGTGCCAGCAGCTTAGGCCGACAGGCCCGCACCGGGGAGCTGTTTTTT. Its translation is CASSLGRQARTGELFF.

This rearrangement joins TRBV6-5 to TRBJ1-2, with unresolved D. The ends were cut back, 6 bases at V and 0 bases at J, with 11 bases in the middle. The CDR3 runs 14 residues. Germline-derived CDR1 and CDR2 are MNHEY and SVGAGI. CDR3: CASRSRRANYGYTF. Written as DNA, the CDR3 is TGTGCCAGCAGGAGCCGTAGAGCTAACTATGGCTACACCTTC.